The 25 T cell receptor beta chains below all came from one sample that was sequenced in a study of T-cell memory formation after mild COVID-19. TCRdb re-derived calls from the 5' RACE reads in MiXCR, one entry per CDR3 protein. The table shows a few hundred thousand distinct CDR3 sequences, with approximately 24% occurring only once. What was sequenced was PBMCs or a T cell subset sorted from them (not recorded which). Receptors were obtained from an adult woman who had mild COVID-19 (a few samples of this study predate the infection). Cell type and time point are not known.

This chain uses TRBV18 with TRBJ1-1; D gene uncertain. The V and J ends lost 1 base and 0 bases respectively, with 9 bases between them. Germline CDR1 is KGHSH and CDR2 is LQKENI. CDR3 length: 15 amino acids. CDR3 sequence reads: CASSPLNDVNTEAFF. The CDR3 bases are TGTGCCAGCTCACCACTAAATGATGTGAACACTGAAGCTTTCTTT.

The chain is built from TRBV20-1 and TRBJ1-2; 7 bases are a match to TRBD1. V was pared by 0 bases and J by 8 bases, with 15 bases of the junction left unmatched. Germline values: CDR1 DFQATT, CDR2 SNEGSKA (reference sequence). The CDR3 has 16 amino acids. The CDR3 sequence: CSARDVLGTDFMGYTF. The CDR3 bases are TGCAGTGCTAGAGATGTCCTCGGGACAGACTTTATGGGCTACACCTTC.

V gene TRBV7-9 combines with J gene TRBJ2-1; D gene ambiguous. There are 12 residues in the CDR3. Per germline, CDR1 SEHNR and CDR2 FQNEAQ (reference sequence). V was shortened by 3 bases and J by 10 bases, with 10 bases between the two germline ends. The CDR3 DNA sequence: TGTGCCAGCAGCTTTCCTTTGACCGAGCAGTTCTTC. Amino acid sequence: CASSFPLTEQFF.

This clonotype was seen at least ten times. The CDR3 here is CASSQGRLNTEAFF. The CDR3 nucleotides read TGTGCCAGCTCCCAGGGACGCTTGAACACTGAAGCTTTCTTT. The chain couples TRBV12-3 or TRBV12-4 to TRBJ1-1, with D possibly matching TRBD1 (5 bases). CDR3 length: 14 amino acids. V gave up 8 bases and J gave up 0 bases, with 13 bases separating them.

This clonotype was detected only a few times. The rearrangement links TRBV29-1 to TRBJ2-3, with TRBD1 matching 7 bases. V lost 6 bases to trimming and J lost 6 bases; unmatched junction nucleotides: 9. The CDR3 contains 13 residues. Germline assignment: CDR1 SQVTM and CDR2 ANQGSEA. Here the CDR3 reads CSVDGQDGDTQYF. The CDR3 DNA reads as TGCAGCGTCGACGGACAGGATGGGGATACGCAGTATTTT.

This clonotype was observed a handful of times. The V call is TRBV11-2, the J call TRBJ2-1, with a weak D call TRBD2 (6 bases). V was trimmed by 4 bases and J by 8 bases, leaving 12 bases between them. The CDR3 length is 13 residues. Germline CDR1 is SGHAT and CDR2 is FQNNGV. CDR3 nucleotide sequence: TGTGCCAGCAGCTGGGAGGCCGAGGATGAGCAGTTCTTC. Amino acids: CASSWEAEDEQFF.

This clonotype was seen only once. The CDR3 loop is CASSLDSTGGYNEQFF. For the CDR3, the DNA is TGTGCCAGCAGCTTAGATAGTACGGGAGGATACAATGAGCAGTTCTTC. The rearrangement links TRBV7-2 to TRBJ2-1; 7 nucleotides agree with TRBD2. This CDR3 is built from 16 residues. Per germline, CDR1 SGHTA and CDR2 FQGNSA. The ends lost 1 base at V and 4 bases at J; junction bases unmatched: 7. Using reference TRBV7-2 and TRBJ2-1 for the parts outside the CDR3, the full variable domain is GAGVSQSPSNKVTEKGKDVELRCDPISGHTALYWYRQSLGQGLEFLIYFQGNSAPDKSGLPSDRFSAERTGGSVSTLTIQRTQQEDSAVYLCASSLDSTGGYNEQFFGPGTRLTVL.

The rearrangement links TRBV21-1 to TRBJ2-5. TRBV21-1 is tagged as a pseudogene. This CDR3 contains 12 residues. CDR3 coding DNA: TGTGCCGGTTTTCAGGACCAAGAGACCCAGTACTTC. It yields the protein CAGFQDQETQYF.

This chain links TRBV28 with TRBJ2-3; D possibly corresponds to TRBD2 (5 bases). The V and J ends lost 5 bases and 5 bases respectively, with 17 bases between them. This CDR3 contains 15 residues. The V gene's germline CDR1 is MDHEN and CDR2 SYDVKM. The DNA for the CDR3 is TGTGCCAGCAGTCCCCTTAACGAACGGGGAGATACGCAGTATTTT. The encoded protein is CASSPLNERGDTQYF.

This clonotype was seen more than once but under ten times. CDR3 coding DNA: TGTGCCAGCAGCCGGGGAAGTGAGAACACTGAAGCTTTCTTT. Translating it yields CASSRGSENTEAFF. The chain employs TRBV6-5 and TRBJ1-1; D is undetermined. Germline V gene lookup returns CDR1 MNHEY and CDR2 SVGAGI. Trimming took 6 bases from V and 1 from J, leaving 12 bases between them. The CDR3 extends over 14 amino acids.

This chain uses TRBV5-4 with TRBJ2-2; weak D call: TRBD1 (6 bases). Trimming removed 2 bases from V and 7 bases from J, with 18 bases in between. This CDR3 spans 16 amino acids. The germline gives CDR1 SGHNT, CDR2 YYREEE (reference sequence). For the CDR3, the DNA is TGTGCCAGCAGCTTTATTAGGGACACCCTTGGCGGGGAGCTGTTTTTT. Residues: CASSFIRDTLGGELFF.

The chain has TRBV9 and TRBJ2-7; 12 bases are shared with TRBD2. The germline V gene has CDR1 SGDLS and CDR2 YYNGEE. The CDR3 runs 17 residues. J gave up 1 base and V 0 bases, and 5 bases lay outside the gene matches. The CDR3 DNA is TGTGCCAGCAGCGTAGCGACTAGCGGGAGCTTTTCCTACGAGCAGTACTTC. Translation: CASSVATSGSFSYEQYF.

This clonotype was detected many times. The V and J genes are TRBV7-3 and TRBJ2-3; possible D gene TRBD2, 7 bases. The CDR3 has 15 residues. CDR1 is SGHTA, CDR2 FQGTGA, per germline. V was shortened by 4 bases and J by 1 base, with 12 bases between the two germline ends. The CDR3 DNA sequence: TGTGCCAGCAGCTCAGGGGCGGGGGGCACAGATACGCAGTATTTT. Protein product: CASSSGAGGTDTQYF.

The gene calls are TRBV29-1 and TRBJ1-1; 7 nucleotides match TRBD1. Trimming removed 4 bases from V and 8 bases from J; junction bases left unmatched: 10. Germline V gives CDR1 SQVTM, CDR2 ANQGSEA. The CDR3 runs to 13 residues. CDR3 sequence: CSVVPDRIAEAFF. As DNA, the CDR3 is TGCAGCGTTGTCCCGGACAGGATCGCCGAAGCTTTCTTT. Variable domain in full (rest from reference TRBV29-1 and TRBJ1-1): SAVISQKPSRDICQRGTSLTIQCQVDSQVTMMFWYRQQPGQSLTLIATANQGSEATYESGFVIDKFPISRPNLTFSTLTVSNMSPEDSSIYLCSVVPDRIAEAFFGQGTRLTVV.

V and J are TRBV7-2 and TRBJ2-2; D perhaps matches TRBD1 (6 bases). Per the germline V gene, CDR1 is SGHTA and CDR2 is FQGNSA. The CDR3 runs to 17 residues. Trimming stripped 0 bases from V and 6 bases from J, with 17 bases between. The CDR3 sequence: CASSLAGSRGRSGELFF. CDR3 sequence (DNA): TGTGCCAGCAGCTTAGCTGGTAGCAGGGGACGTTCCGGGGAGCTGTTTTTT.

This rearrangement joins TRBV5-1 to TRBJ1-2; D is unclear. Trimming took off 5 bases at V and 5 bases at J, with 19 bases between the two ends. The V gene's germline CDR1 is SGHRS and CDR2 YFSETQ. The CDR3 loop spans 15 amino acids. CDR3 coding DNA: TGCGCCAGCAGAGATCCGGACGGAGCAGTATATGGCTACACCTTC. Translation gives CASRDPDGAVYGYTF.

CDR3 coding DNA: TGTGCCAGCACCACAGGGAGTTCCTACAATGAGCAGTTCTTC. Protein sequence: CASTTGSSYNEQFF. The chain carries TRBV25-1 and TRBJ2-1; tentative D call: TRBD1 (6 bases). The germline V gene encodes CDR1 MGHDK and CDR2 SYGVNS. CDR3 length: 14 amino acids. With 7 bases removed from V and 1 base from J, the gap between germline ends came to 11 bases.

The chain has TRBV18 and TRBJ2-1; 13 bases agree with TRBD2. The trim removed 5 bases at V and 5 bases at J, leaving 9 bases unmatched. This CDR3 is built from 17 residues. The V gene's germline CDR1 is KGHSH and CDR2 LQKENI. The CDR3 DNA sequence: TGTGCCAGCTCAGCAGGTGGACTAGCGGGAGTGGACAATGAGCAGTTCTTC. Encoded protein: CASSAGGLAGVDNEQFF.

This clonotype came up a few times. V is TRBV20-1 and J is TRBJ2-5; perhaps TRBD1 as D (6 bases). The CDR3 sequence is 14 residues long. From germline, CDR1 is DFQATT and CDR2 SNEGSKA (reference sequence). V shed 1 base and J shed 6 bases, with 15 bases lying between them. The CDR3: CSARATGLVQTQYF. The CDR3 nucleotides read TGCAGTGCTAGAGCCACAGGGCTAGTTCAGACCCAGTACTTC.

The J gene is TRBJ2-1, the V gene TRBV3-1; 8 positions agree with TRBD2. This CDR3 is 17 amino acids long. With V trimmed by 1 base and J by 3 bases, 8 bases remained unmatched. Germline CDR1 is LGHDT and CDR2 is YNNKEL (reference sequence). CDR3: CASSQGFGGGNYNEQFF. CDR3 nucleotides: TGTGCCAGCAGCCAAGGGTTTGGCGGGGGGAACTACAATGAGCAGTTCTTC.

This clonotype appeared a few times. For the CDR3, the DNA is TGTGCCAGCAGCCCGACGAGATTAGCGGGAGGGGGCAATGAGCAGTTCTTC. This codes for CASSPTRLAGGGNEQFF. The V and J genes are TRBV7-3 and TRBJ2-1; the match to TRBD2 covers 11 bases. Trimming at V came to 5 bases and at J to 6 bases, leaving 12 bases not matched to a gene. The germline gives CDR1 SGHTA, CDR2 FQGTGA. CDR3 length equals 17 residues.

This clonotype was observed a handful of times. V usage is TRBV29-1 and J usage is TRBJ2-2, with 7 bases identical to TRBD1. In germline, CDR1 is SQVTM, CDR2 ANQGSEA. V lost 4 bases to trimming and J lost 4 bases; unmatched junction nucleotides: 9. The CDR3 runs 15 residues. The CDR3 DNA reads TGCAGCGTTGCAGAGACAGGGAGCAGCACCGGGGAGCTGTTTTTT. Amino acids: CSVAETGSSTGELFF.

The table lists this clonotype with a few counts. The rearrangement links TRBV11-2 to TRBJ2-7; TRBD2 aligns across 11 bases. Trimming at V came to 8 bases and at J to 4 bases, leaving 16 bases not matched to a gene. This CDR3 has 17 amino acids. Germline V gives CDR1 SGHAT, CDR2 FQNNGV. CDR3 sequence: CASGPLGASGRRYEQYF. CDR3 nucleotides: TGTGCCAGCGGGCCTCTGGGGGCTAGCGGGAGGAGATACGAGCAGTACTTC.

This clonotype has a handful of counts. This chain uses TRBV5-1 with TRBJ1-3; D ambiguous. There are 13 residues in the CDR3. CDR1 and CDR2 from the germline V gene are SGHRS and YFSETQ. V dropped 0 bases and J dropped 4 bases, with 5 bases sitting between them. The CDR3 nucleotides are TGCGCCAGCAGCTTGGAGTTAGGAAACACCATATATTTT. This sequence encodes CASSLELGNTIYF.

The rearrangement links TRBV5-1 to TRBJ2-7; D may match TRBD1 or TRBD2 (5 bases each). Deletions cut 2 bases from V and 6 bases from J, with 15 bases between. This CDR3 has 14 amino acids. CDR1 and CDR2 (germline): SGHRS, YFSETQ. The CDR3 nucleotides read TGCGCCAGCAGCTTAGAGGGACCCACTCGCGAGCAGTACTTC. Encoded protein: CASSLEGPTREQYF. Combining the CDR3 with reference TRBV5-1 and TRBJ2-7 gives the whole variable domain KAGVTQTPRYLIKTRGQQVTLSCSPISGHRSVSWYQQTPGQGLQFLFEYFSETQRNKGNFPGRFSGRQFSNSRSEMNVSTLELGDSALYLCASSLEGPTREQYFGPGTRLTVT.